This T cell receptor beta chain was captured by sequencing in a study of T cells in Graves' hyperthyroidism and ophthalmopathy. This clonotype was seen at least ten times. The target antigen is unknown. PBMCs were sourced from more than 9 ml fresh peripheral blood. Researchers took RNA transcripts and amplified the TCR beta CDR3 regions from them. Researchers ran a first-round RT-PCR on the TCR CDR3 using the HTBI primer set. From the multiplex PCR reads, TCRdb called clonotypes with MiXCR, one entry per CDR3 protein. The data contain about 420,000 distinct CDR3 sequences, less than 20% of them singletons. This CDR3 has 14 residues. Per germline, CDR1 SGHVS and CDR2 FQNEAQ. The V end was cut by 4 bases, the J end by 4 bases, with 10 bases between. The study, taken as a whole, reports: Ophthalmopathy cases were set apart from stable hyperthyroidism by a 13 V-J model.

This clonotype originated in a woman aged 18-29 years with Graves' hyperthyroidism. V gene TRBV7-8 combines with J gene TRBJ2-2, with D perhaps being TRBD1 or TRBD2 (5 bases each). Material for sequencing was blood. The CDR3 reads CASSWDHPTGELFF. In DNA form, the CDR3 reads TGTGCCAGCAGCTGGGACCACCCCACCGGGGAGCTGTTTTTT.